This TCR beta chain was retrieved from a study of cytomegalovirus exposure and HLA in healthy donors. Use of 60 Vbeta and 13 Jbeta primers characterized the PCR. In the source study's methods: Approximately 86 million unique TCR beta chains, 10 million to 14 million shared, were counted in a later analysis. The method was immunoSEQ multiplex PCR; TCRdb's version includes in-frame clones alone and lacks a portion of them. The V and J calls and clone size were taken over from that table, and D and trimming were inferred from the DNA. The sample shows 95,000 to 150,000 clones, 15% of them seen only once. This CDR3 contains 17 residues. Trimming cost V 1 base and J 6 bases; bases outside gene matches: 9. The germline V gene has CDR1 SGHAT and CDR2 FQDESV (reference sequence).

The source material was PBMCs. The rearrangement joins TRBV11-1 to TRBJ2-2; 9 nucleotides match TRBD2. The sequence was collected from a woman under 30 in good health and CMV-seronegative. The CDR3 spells CASSLEPGLAFPGELFF. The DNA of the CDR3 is TGTGCCAGCAGCTTAGAACCGGGACTAGCTTTTCCCGGGGAGCTGTTTTTT. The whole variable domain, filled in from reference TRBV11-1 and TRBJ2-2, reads EAEVAQSPRYKITEKSQAVAFWCDPISGHATLYWYRQILGQGPELLVQFQDESVVDDSQLPKDRFSAERLKGVDSTLKIQPAELGDSAMYLCASSLEPGLAFPGELFFGEGSRLTVL.